This T cell receptor beta chain was identified during a study of cytomegalovirus exposure and HLA in healthy donors. PCR employed 60 Vbeta and 13 Jbeta primers. Profiling relied on immunoSEQ multiplex PCR, and the TCRdb table lists in-frame clones only, not all of them. The sample records about 200,000 clones, around 85% being singletons. Trimming cost V 0 bases and J 6 bases, with 9 bases left between them. Germline V CDR1 and CDR2: SGHRS, YFSETQ. CDR3 length equals 14 residues. This clone was seen more than once but under ten times. This TCR was recovered from a woman between 45 and 60 years old in good health and CMV-seronegative. The sequenced material came from PBMCs. This rearrangement joins TRBV5-1 to TRBJ2-2; D not resolved. The CDR3 loop reads CASSLASAPGELFF. The DNA for the CDR3 is TGCGCCAGCAGCTTGGCCAGCGCACCCGGGGAGCTGTTTTTT.